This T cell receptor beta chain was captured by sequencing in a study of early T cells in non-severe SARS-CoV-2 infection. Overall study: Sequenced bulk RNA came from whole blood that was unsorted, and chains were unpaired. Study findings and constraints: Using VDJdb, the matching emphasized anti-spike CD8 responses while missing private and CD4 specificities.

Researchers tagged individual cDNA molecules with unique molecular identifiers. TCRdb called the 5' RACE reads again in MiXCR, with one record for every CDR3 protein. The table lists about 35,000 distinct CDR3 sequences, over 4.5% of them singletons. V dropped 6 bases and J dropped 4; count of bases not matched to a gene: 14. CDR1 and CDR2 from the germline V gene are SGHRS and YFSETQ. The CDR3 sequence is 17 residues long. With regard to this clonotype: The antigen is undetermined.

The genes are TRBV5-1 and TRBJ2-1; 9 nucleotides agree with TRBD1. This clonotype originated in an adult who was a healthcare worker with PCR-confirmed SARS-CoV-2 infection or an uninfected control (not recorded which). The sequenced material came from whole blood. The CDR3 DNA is TGCGCCAGCACCTCGCCTGTTGGGACAGGGTGGTACAATGAGCAGTTCTTC. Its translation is CASTSPVGTGWYNEQFF.